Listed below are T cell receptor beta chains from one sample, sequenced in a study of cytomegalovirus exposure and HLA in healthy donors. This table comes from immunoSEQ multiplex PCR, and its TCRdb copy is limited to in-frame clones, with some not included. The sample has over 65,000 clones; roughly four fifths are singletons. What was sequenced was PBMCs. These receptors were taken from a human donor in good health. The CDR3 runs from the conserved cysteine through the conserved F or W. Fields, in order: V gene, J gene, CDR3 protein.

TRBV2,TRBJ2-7,CASSGGQPYEQYF
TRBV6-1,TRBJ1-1,CASSVDREWYTEAFF
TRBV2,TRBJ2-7,CASSERTGENYEQYF
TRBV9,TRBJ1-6,CASSYTGGESSYNSPLHF
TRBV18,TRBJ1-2,CASSPAEGSYGYTF
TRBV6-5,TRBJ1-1,CATARPQGLNTEAFF
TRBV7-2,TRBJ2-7,CASRDRSSYEQYF
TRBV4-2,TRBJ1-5,CASSQDSVNRPQHF
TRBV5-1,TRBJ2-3,CASSLGGQDDTQYF
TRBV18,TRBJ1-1,CATRRLQENTEAFF
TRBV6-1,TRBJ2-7,CASSGDRVSLEQYF
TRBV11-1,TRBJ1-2,CASSLVPGIGYGYTF
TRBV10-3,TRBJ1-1,CAISDPTLVEAFF
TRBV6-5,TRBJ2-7,CASSYSIAGGRNEQYF
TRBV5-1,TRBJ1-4,CASSLAKQGALPHEKLFF
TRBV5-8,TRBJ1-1,CASKWTGGLNTEAFF
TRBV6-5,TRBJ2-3,CASSYQAGGTTDTQYF
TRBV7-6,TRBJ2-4,CASSSAGQGHLAKNIQYF
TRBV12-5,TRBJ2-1,CASGLENEQFF
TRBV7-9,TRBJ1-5,CASSTEVTPEHF
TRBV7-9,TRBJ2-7,CASSPIQGTSEQYF
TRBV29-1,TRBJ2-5,CSVMGQQETQYF
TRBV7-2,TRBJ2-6,CASSPGGQAPSGANVLTF
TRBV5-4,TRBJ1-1,CASKSWGGQVAMNTEAFF
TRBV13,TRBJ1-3,CASSSITGPSSGNTIYF
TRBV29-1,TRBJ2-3,CSATTSGGTDTQYF
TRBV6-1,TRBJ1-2,CASSVRGLNYGYTF
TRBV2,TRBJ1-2,CASVFEGTTYGYTF
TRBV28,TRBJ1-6,CASSFDSLNSPLHF
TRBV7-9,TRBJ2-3,CSSSLVGTRRTDTQYF